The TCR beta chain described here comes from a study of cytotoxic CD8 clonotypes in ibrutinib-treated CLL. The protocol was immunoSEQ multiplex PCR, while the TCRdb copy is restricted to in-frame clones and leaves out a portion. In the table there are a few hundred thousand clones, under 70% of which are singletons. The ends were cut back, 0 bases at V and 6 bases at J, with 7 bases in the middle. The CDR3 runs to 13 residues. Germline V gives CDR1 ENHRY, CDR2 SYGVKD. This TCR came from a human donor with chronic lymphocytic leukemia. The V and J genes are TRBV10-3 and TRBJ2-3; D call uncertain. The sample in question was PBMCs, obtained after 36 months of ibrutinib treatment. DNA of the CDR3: TGTGCCATCAGTGAGTCGAGGTCGGATACGCAGTATTTT. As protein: CAISESRSDTQYF.